Given below is one T cell receptor beta chain in context. These data are taken from a study of blood T cell repertoires in COVID-19. Study in general: Italy, Spain and the United States were the sources of the convalescent and acute COVID-19 samples. Sources were T cells, B-cell-depleted T cells, or PBMCs; the material itself was cDNA or gDNA.

Per the original methods: Cell counts per sample came from amplifying reference gene primers. The protocol was immunoSEQ multiplex PCR, while the TCRdb copy is restricted to in-frame clones and leaves out a portion. Clone size and the V and J calls come from that table; the DNA yielded D and trimming. The table records approximately 66,000 clones, around 87% of them present only once. The source of this sequence is a man aged 60 to 75 with acute or convalescent COVID-19. Sequencing used peripheral blood.

The CDR3 region has the DNA TGTGCCAGCAGCTCTCGCGGACAACCGAGCTCTGGAAACACCATATATTTT. It translates to CASSSRGQPSSGNTIYF. The rearrangement joins TRBV7-8 to TRBJ1-3, with TRBD1 as a possible D gene (5 bases). The CDR3 runs to 17 residues. Germline lookup yields CDR1 SGHVS and CDR2 FQNEAQ. The V end was cut by 4 bases, the J end by 0 bases, with 16 bases between.